This T cell receptor beta chain was recovered during a study of CD8+CD57+ T cells in acquired aplastic anemia. Study background: Sorted CD4+ and CD8+ cells yielded about 2.9 ug of DNA on average. Average CD4+ read depth in healthy donors was 11 million or so reads.

This clonotype came up many times. What it binds is not known. Genomic DNA, the template, was used for profiling of the TCR beta VDJ and CDR3. TCRdb analysed the reads with MiXCR anew, one entry per CDR3 protein. The sample shows tens of thousands of distinct CDR3 sequences, 40% to 55% of them seen only once. Germline V gene data show CDR1 as SGHNT and CDR2 as YENEEA. The CDR3 is 14 residues long. The V gene end was trimmed by 5 bases and the J gene end by 5 bases; junction bases not matched to a gene: 7. Study outcomes and limitations: Patients versus controls showed no significant CD8+ Simpson's diversity difference. Patients and controls shared 25 to 35 CD8+ CDR3 sequences, which appeared highly expressed in patients and within their immunodominant clones.

This TCR came from a human donor in good health, serving as a control. The chain uses TRBV11-3 and TRBJ2-7, with 9 bases that match TRBD1. The sequenced sample was sorted CD4+, CD8+, or CD8+CD57+ T cells (not recorded which) from PBMCs. The CDR3 nucleotides read TGTGCCAGCAGCAACCGGGACAGGGTCGACGAGCAGTACTTC. This codes for CASSNRDRVDEQYF. Combining the CDR3 with reference TRBV11-3 and TRBJ2-7 gives the whole variable domain EAGVVQSPRYKIIEKKQPVAFWCNPISGHNTLYWYLQNLGQGPELLIRYENEEAVDDSQLPKDRFSAERLKGVDSTLKIQPAELGDSAVYLCASSNRDRVDEQYFGPGTRLTVT.